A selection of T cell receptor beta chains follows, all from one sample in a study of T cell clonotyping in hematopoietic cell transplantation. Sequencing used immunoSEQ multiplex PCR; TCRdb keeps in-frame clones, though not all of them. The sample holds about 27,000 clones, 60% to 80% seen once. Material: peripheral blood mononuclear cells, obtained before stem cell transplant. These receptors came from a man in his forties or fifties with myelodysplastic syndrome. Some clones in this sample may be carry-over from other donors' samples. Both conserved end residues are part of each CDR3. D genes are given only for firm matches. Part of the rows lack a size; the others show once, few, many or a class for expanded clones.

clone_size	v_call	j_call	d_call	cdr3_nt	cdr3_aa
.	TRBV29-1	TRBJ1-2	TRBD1	TGCAGCGTTGCAGACAGGGAAAAGGATAACTATGGCTACACCTTC	CSVADREKDNYGYTF
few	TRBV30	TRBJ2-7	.	TGTGCCTCCCGAAGGGGGTTGGGCTACGAGCAGTACTTC	CASRRGLGYEQYF
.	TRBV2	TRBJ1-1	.	TGTGCCAGCTTTTCAGCGGGGGCCACTGAAGCTTTCTTT	CASFSAGATEAFF
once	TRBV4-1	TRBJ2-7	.	TGCGCCAGCAGCCAAGTGGGTAGCGGAACCTACGAGCAGTACTTC	CASSQVGSGTYEQYF
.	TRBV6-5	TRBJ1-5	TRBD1	TGTGCCAGCAGTCCAACAGGGGAAAATCAGCCCCAGCATTTT	CASSPTGENQPQHF
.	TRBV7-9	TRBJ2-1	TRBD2	TGTGCCAGCAGCCGGACTAGCGGCTGGGAGGGTGAGCAGTTCTTC	CASSRTSGWEGEQFF
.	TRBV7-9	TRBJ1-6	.	TGTGCCAGCAGCTTAGAATGGGAACTTAATTCACCCCTCCACTTT	CASSLEWELNSPLHF
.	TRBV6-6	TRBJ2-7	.	TGTGCCAGCAGAGGGACGGGGTACGAGCAGTACTTC	CASRGTGYEQYF
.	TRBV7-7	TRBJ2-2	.	TGTGCTAGCAGCTTGACGGAGGGTCTAACCGGGGAGCTGTTTTTT	CASSLTEGLTGELFF
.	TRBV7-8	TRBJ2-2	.	TGTGCCAGCAGCTCAGGGGGCGGGAGGGCCGCCGGGGAGCTGTTTTTT	CASSSGGGRAAGELFF
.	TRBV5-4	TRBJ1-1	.	TGTGCCAGCACATTGCGGGGGATGAACACTGAAGCTTTCTTT	CASTLRGMNTEAFF
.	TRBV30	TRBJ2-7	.	TGTGCCTGGATACAGGGACTTACGTCCGAGCAGTACTTC	CAWIQGLTSEQYF
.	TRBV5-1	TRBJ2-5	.	TGCGCCAGCAGCTTTAGCTCTCAAGAGACCCAGTACTTC	CASSFSSQETQYF
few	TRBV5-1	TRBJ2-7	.	TGCGCCAGCAGCCTGGACGGCTCCTACGAGCAGTACTTC	CASSLDGSYEQYF
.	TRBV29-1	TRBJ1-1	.	TGCAGCGTTGGACGGGGGCAAGCTTTCTTT	CSVGRGQAFF
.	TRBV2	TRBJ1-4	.	TGTGCCAGCGGGTTAGGACAGACGAATGAAAAACTGTTTTTT	CASGLGQTNEKLFF
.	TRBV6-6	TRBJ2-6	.	TGTGCCAGCATCCACTCTGGGGCCAACGTCCTGACTTTC	CASIHSGANVLTF
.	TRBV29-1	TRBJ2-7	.	TGCAGCGTTGAATTGGGTTACGGTTCCGAGCAGTACTTC	CSVELGYGSEQYF
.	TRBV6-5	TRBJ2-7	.	TGTGCTGCAGGGTTTGATTGGGGCGAGCAGTACTTC	CAAGFDWGEQYF
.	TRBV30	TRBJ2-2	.	TGTGCCTGGAGTTTAACTCACGGGGAGCTGTTTTTT	CAWSLTHGELFF
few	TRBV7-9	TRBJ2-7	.	TGTGCCAGCAGCTTAGCGGGGCTCTACGAGCAGTACTTC	CASSLAGLYEQYF
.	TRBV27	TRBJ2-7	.	TGTGCCAGCAGTTTTGGGGGCGAGCAGTACTTC	CASSFGGEQYF
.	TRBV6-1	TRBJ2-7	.	TGTGCCAGCAAACCAGGGCCGTGGGACGAGCAGTACTTC	CASKPGPWDEQYF
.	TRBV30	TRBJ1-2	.	TGTGCCTGGAGGGCTCAGGGCTATGGCTACACCTTC	CAWRAQGYGYTF
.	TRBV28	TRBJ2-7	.	TGTGCCAGCAGTTTACCACTCCCAACCTACGAGCAGTACTTC	CASSLPLPTYEQYF
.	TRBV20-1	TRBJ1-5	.	TGCAGTTCCGGGGGGCCCCAGCATTTT	CSSGGPQHF
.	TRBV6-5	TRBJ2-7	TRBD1	TGTGCCAGCAGTTACTCGGGCAGGGGGCTTTACGAGCAGTACTTC	CASSYSGRGLYEQYF
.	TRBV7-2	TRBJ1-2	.	TGTGCCAGCAGCTTAGAACAGGGCTATGGCTACACCTTC	CASSLEQGYGYTF
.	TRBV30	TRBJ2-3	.	TGTGCCTGGAGTGTACTTGGCAGCCCTAGCACAGATACGCAGTATTTT	CAWSVLGSPSTDTQYF
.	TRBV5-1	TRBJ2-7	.	TGCGCCAGCAGCTTGGCCGGGACATCTTTCGAGCAGTACTTC	CASSLAGTSFEQYF
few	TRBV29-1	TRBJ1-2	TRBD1	TGCAGCGTTGAACTGGACAGGGCCAACTATGGCTACACCTTC	CSVELDRANYGYTF
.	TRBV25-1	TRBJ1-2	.	TGTGCCAGCAGTCCATCCGTTTTAGCTAACTATGGCTACACCTTC	CASSPSVLANYGYTF
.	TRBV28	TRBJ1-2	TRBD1	TGTGCCAGCAGTTTAGGCCTGGGACAGCTAAGCTATGGCTACACCTTC	CASSLGLGQLSYGYTF
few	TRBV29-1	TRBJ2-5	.	TGCAGCGTTGAGCCTACAGCCTACCAAGAGACCCAGTACTTC	CSVEPTAYQETQYF
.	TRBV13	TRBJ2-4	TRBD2	TGTGCCAGCAGCTGGATCGGGGGGGCCAAAAACATTCAGTACTTC	CASSWIGGAKNIQYF
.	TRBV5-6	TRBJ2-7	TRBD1	TGTGCCAGCAGCTTCGGACAGGGTCCCTACGAGCAGTACTTC	CASSFGQGPYEQYF
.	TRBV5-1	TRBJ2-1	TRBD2	TGCGCCAGCACCGGACTAGCGGGGGGGCTAGAGCAGTTCTTC	CASTGLAGGLEQFF
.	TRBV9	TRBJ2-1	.	TGTGCCAGCAGCGTAGGGGGGGGCCGGGTCAATGAGCAGTTCTTC	CASSVGGGRVNEQFF
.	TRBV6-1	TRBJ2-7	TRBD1	TGTGCCAGCAGTGGTGGCGAACGCTGGGACAGGGGCGTCTACGAGCAGTACTTC	CASSGGERWDRGVYEQYF
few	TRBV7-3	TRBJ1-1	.	TGTGCCAGCAGCTTAAACCGGCGGGGTGAAGCTTTCTTT	CASSLNRRGEAFF